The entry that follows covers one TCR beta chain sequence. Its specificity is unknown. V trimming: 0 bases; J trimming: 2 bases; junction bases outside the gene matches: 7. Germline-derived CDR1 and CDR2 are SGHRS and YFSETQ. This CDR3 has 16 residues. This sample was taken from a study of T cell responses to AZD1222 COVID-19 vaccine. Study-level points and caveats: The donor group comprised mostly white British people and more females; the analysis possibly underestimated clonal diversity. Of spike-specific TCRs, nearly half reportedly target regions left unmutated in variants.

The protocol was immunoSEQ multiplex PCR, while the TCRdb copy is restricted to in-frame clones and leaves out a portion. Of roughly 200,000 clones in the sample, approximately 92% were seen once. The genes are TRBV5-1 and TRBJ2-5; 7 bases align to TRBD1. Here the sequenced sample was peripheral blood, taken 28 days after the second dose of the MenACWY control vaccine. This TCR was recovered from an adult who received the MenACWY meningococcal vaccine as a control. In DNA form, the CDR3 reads TGCGCCAGCAGCTTGGAATCCTCAGGGGGTCAAGAGACCCAGTACTTC. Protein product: CASSLESSGGQETQYF.